This TCR beta chain came from a study of T cells after yellow fever vaccination. This clonotype has a handful of counts. What it recognizes is unknown. Study-wide results and limits: It was a weaker secondary response, yet one that peaked faster, at day 5 versus 15. Detected again after the booster were most primary-vaccination clones, at nearly 97% CD4 and 88% CD8.

Trimming left V 5 bases short and J 6 bases short, with 11 bases between. The V gene's germline CDR1 is SEHNR and CDR2 FQNEAQ (reference sequence). The CDR3 is 12 residues long. 5'RACE template switching added a universal primer site and UMIs to TCR cDNA. TCRdb re-called the 5' RACE reads through MiXCR, storing one row per CDR3 protein. The top ten clones hold approximately 16% of a sample with about 330,000 distinct CDR3 sequences, about 8.3% of them seen once. The chain recombines TRBV7-9 with TRBJ2-7; unclear D gene. Sequences were derived from PBMCs, sampled roughly seven weeks after the first yellow fever vaccination. The sequence was collected from a man aged 18-30 years who received the YFV17D yellow fever vaccine. DNA for the CDR3: TGTGCCAGCAGCCCGTACTCCCTCGAGCAGTACTTC. Protein: CASSPYSLEQYF.